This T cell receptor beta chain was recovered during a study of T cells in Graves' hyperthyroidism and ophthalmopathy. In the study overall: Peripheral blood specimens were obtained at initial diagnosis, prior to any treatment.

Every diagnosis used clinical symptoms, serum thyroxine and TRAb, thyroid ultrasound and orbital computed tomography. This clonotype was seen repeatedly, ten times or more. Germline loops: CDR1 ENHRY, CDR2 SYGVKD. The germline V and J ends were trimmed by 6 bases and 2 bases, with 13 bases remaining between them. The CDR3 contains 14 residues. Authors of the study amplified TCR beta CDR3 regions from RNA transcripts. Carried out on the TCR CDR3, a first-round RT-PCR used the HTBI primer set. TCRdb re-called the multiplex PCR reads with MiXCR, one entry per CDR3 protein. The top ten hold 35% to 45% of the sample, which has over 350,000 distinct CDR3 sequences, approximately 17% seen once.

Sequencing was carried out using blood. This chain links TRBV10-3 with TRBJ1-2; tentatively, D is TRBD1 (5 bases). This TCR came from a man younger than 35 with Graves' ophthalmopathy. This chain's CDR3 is CAISPDSENYGYTF. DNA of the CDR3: TGTGCCATCAGCCCTGACAGCGAAAACTATGGCTACACCTTC.